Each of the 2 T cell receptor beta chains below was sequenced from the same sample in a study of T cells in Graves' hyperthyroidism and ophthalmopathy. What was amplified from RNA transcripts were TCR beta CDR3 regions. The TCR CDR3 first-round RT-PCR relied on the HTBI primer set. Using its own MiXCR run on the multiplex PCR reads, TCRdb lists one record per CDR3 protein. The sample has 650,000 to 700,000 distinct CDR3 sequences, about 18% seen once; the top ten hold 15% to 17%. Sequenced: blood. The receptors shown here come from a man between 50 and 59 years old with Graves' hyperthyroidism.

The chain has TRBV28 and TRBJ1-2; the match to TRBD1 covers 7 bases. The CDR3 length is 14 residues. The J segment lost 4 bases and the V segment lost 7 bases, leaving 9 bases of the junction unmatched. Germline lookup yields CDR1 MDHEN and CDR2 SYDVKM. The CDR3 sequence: CASTPGPGGYGYTF. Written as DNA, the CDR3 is TGTGCCAGCACCCCGGGCCCAGGGGGCTATGGCTACACCTTC.

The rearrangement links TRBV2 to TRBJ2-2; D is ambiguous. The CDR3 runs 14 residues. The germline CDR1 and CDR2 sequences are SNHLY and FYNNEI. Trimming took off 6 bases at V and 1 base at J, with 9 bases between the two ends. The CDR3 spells CASSEWENTGELFF. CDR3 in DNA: TGTGCCAGCAGCGAATGGGAGAACACCGGGGAGCTGTTTTTT. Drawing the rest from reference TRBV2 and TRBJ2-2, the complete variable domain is EPEVTQTPSHQVTQMGQEVILRCVPISNHLYFYWYRQILGQKVEFLVSFYNNEISEKSEIFDDQFSVERPDGSNFTLKIRSTKLEDSAMYFCASSEWENTGELFFGEGSRLTVL.